Listed here are 12 T cell receptor beta chains from one sample, sequenced in a study of OX40 agonist ivuxolimab in advanced cancers. The protocol was immunoSEQ multiplex PCR, while the TCRdb copy is restricted to in-frame clones and leaves out a portion. The repertoire consists of over 80,000 clones, with about 94% occurring once and the leading ten covering 0.9% to 1.2%. This material consisted of CD4+ or CD8+ T cells sorted from blood, taken in a trial of the OX40 agonist ivuxolimab. The receptor set was obtained from an adult with an advanced solid tumor such as melanoma, head and neck, liver or kidney cancer.

The chain links TRBV5-1 to TRBJ1-5; D remains ambiguous. Per the germline V gene, CDR1 is SGHRS and CDR2 is YFSETQ. The V and J ends lost 0 bases and 5 bases respectively, with 9 bases between them. This CDR3 has 14 amino acids. The CDR3 spells CASSLESGYQPQHF. CDR3 nucleotide sequence: TGCGCCAGCAGCTTGGAGTCCGGATATCAGCCCCAGCATTTT.

As to this clone: The junction and the germline gene differ at one end; a read error may be behind it. The chain combines TRBV27 with TRBJ2-7; 7 nucleotides line up with TRBD2. CDR3 length: 14 residues. Germline CDR1 is MNHEY and CDR2 is SMNVEV (reference sequence). The CDR3 spells CASSSALAPREEYF. Written as DNA, the CDR3 is TGTGCCAGCAGTTCCGCACTAGCGCCCCGCGAGGAGTACTTC.

The chain couples TRBV18 to TRBJ1-1; 7 positions agree with TRBD1. Germline values: CDR1 KGHSH, CDR2 LQKENI. The CDR3 sequence is 16 residues long. After removal of 6 bases from V and 1 base from J, the junction contained 11 bases not matched to a gene. The CDR3 spells CASSILGQAGNTEAFF. In nucleotides, the CDR3 is TGTGCCAGCTCCATACTCGGACAGGCGGGGAACACTGAAGCTTTCTTT.

In the case of this clone: Within the sample, other DNA sequences also encode this same CDR3. The rearrangement links TRBV5-1 to TRBJ1-1, with a possible D match to TRBD1 (6 bases). Per the germline V gene, CDR1 is SGHRS and CDR2 is YFSETQ. V was shortened by 3 bases and J by 0 bases, with 9 bases between the two germline ends. The CDR3 length is 14 residues. The CDR3 protein is CASSSGQMNTEAFF. CDR3 DNA: TGCGCCAGCAGCTCCGGACAGATGAACACTGAAGCTTTCTTT.

The V and J genes are TRBV5-1 and TRBJ2-1; 7 bases line up with TRBD1. The CDR3 runs to 13 residues. With V trimmed by 6 bases and J by 6 bases, 6 bases remained unmatched. Germline-derived CDR1 and CDR2 are SGHRS and YFSETQ. The chain's CDR3 is CASTRQGTNEQFF. The CDR3 nucleotides read TGCGCCAGCACTCGACAGGGCACCAATGAGCAGTTCTTC.

This chain connects TRBV6-1 to TRBJ2-7; the match to TRBD2 covers 12 bases. V trimming: 5 bases; J trimming: 6 bases; junction bases outside the gene matches: 5. Per germline, CDR1 MNHNS and CDR2 SASEGT. The CDR3 is made up of 14 amino acids. The CDR3 region is CASSPGTSGREQYF. In DNA form, the CDR3 reads TGTGCCAGCAGTCCCGGGACTAGCGGGCGCGAGCAGTACTTC.

The J gene is TRBJ2-5, the V gene TRBV4-2; D is unclear. V lost 0 bases to trimming and J lost 5 bases, with 10 bases between them. This CDR3 has 14 residues. Germline CDR1 and CDR2: LGHNA and YNFKEQ. CDR3 bases: TGTGCCAGCAGCCAAGAGGCGGTCCGGGAGACCCAGTACTTC. Translation gives CASSQEAVRETQYF.

The CDR3 spells CASSESRDTLFF. The CDR3 DNA is TGCGCCAGCAGTGAGTCGAGGGACACCTTATTCTTT. This chain connects TRBV10-1 to TRBJ1-1; a weak D match, TRBD1 (6 bases). V gave up 0 bases and J gave up 14 bases, with 13 bases separating them. This CDR3 has 12 residues. Germline CDR1 and CDR2: WNHNN and SYGVQD (reference sequence).

The chain carries TRBV9 and TRBJ2-7, with TRBD2 identical over 11 bases. V shed 4 bases, J shed 3 bases, and the junction held 3 bases outside the gene matches. The CDR3 has 14 residues. Germline V lookup: CDR1 SGDLS, CDR2 YYNGEE. This CDR3 is CASSSTSGSYEQYF. CDR3 DNA sequence: TGTGCCAGCAGCTCCACTAGCGGGAGCTACGAGCAGTACTTC.

V gene TRBV6-1 combines with J gene TRBJ2-1; no firm D call. Germline values: CDR1 MNHNS, CDR2 SASEGT. This CDR3 is built from 15 residues. V lost 0 bases to trimming and J lost 1 base, with 7 bases between them. For the CDR3, the DNA is TGTGCCAGCAGTGAAGCAGGATATTCCTACAATGAGCAGTTCTTC. Translation gives CASSEAGYSYNEQFF.

The chain uses TRBV10-3 and TRBJ2-7; D remains unclear. V lost 11 bases and J lost 6, with 8 bases in between. This CDR3 spans 9 amino acids. Per germline, CDR1 ENHRY and CDR2 SYGVKD. CDR3: CAPPGEQYF. The CDR3 DNA reads as TGTGCCCCCCCCGGCGAGCAGTACTTC.

The chain is built from TRBV5-8 and TRBJ2-7, with TRBD2 identical over 13 bases. Germline CDR1 and CDR2: SGHTS and YDEGEE. The V segment lost 4 bases and the J segment 3 bases; nucleotides outside the gene matches: 10. This CDR3 is 17 amino acids long. The CDR3 DNA follows: TGTGCCAGCAGCGATGGACTAGCGGGAGTCGTCAACTACGAGCAGTACTTC. Amino acid sequence: CASSDGLAGVVNYEQYF.